Detailed here is one TCR beta chain. V lost 7 bases, J lost 3 bases, and 8 bases stayed unmatched. CDR1 and CDR2 from the germline V gene are SNHLY and FYNNEI. The length of the CDR3 is 14 residues. Naive CD8 populations comprised CD45RO-negative cells positively selected for CCR7, excluding terminally differentiated effector memory CD45RA+ cells. TCRdb keeps only in-frame clones here, not all; method: immunoSEQ multiplex PCR. Of about 700,000 clones listed, about 92% were seen once; the top ten hold approximately 25%. This sample is part of a study of shared clonotypes between healthy human individuals. Study-level background: The study used three CD4 naive, three CD4 memory, two CD8 naive and one CD8 memory plate per donor.

The sequenced sample was naive CD8+ T cells sorted from blood. This chain links TRBV2 with TRBJ2-5, with 7 bases lining up with TRBD2. The source is a man aged 25-40 years in good health. CDR3 nucleotide sequence: TGTGCCAGCATTCGGGAGGCAGTGGAAGAGACCCAGTACTTC. Its translation: CASIREAVEETQYF.